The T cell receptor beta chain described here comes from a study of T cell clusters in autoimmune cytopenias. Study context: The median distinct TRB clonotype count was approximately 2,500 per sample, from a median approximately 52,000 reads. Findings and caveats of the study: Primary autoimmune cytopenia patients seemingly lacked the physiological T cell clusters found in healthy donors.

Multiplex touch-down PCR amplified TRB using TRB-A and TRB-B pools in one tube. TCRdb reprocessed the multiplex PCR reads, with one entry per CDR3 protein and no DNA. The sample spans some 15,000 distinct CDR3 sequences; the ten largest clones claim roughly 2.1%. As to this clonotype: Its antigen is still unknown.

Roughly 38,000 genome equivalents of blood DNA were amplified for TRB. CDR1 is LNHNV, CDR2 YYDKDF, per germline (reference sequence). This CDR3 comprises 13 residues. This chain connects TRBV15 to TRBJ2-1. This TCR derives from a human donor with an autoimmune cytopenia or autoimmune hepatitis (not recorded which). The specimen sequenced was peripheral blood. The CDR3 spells CATSRNSGYEQFF.